This TCR beta chain is from a study of identifying expanded T cells in peripheral blood. Some clones are missing from TCRdb's copy, which holds only in-frame ones; the method was immunoSEQ multiplex PCR. This table has 90,000 to 100,000 clones, approximately 85% appearing once. From germline, CDR1 is SGHTA and CDR2 FQGTGA. The CDR3 has 12 residues. Trimming stripped 2 bases from V and 10 bases from J, with 9 bases between. No infections or other immune events were documented during collection. Broader study findings: Across healthy donors, higher total template counts meant significantly greater roughly two-week count variance.

To note about this clone: What it recognizes is unknown.

This chain connects TRBV7-3 to TRBJ2-1; unclear D gene. Sequenced material: blood. The TCR sequence derives from a person aged 18 to 75 in good health. In DNA form, the CDR3 reads TGTGCCAGCAGCTTATCTTTGGGAGAGCAGTTCTTC. Encoded protein: CASSLSLGEQFF.